This entry features one TCR beta chain sequence. The CDR3 extends over 13 amino acids. V dropped 3 bases and J dropped 5 bases, with 8 bases sitting between them. CDR1 and CDR2 from the germline V gene are SGDLS and YYNGEE. Terminally differentiated effector memory CD45RA+ cells were left out of the naive CD8 fraction, which was CD45RO-negative and positively selected for CCR7. Some clones are missing from TCRdb's copy, which holds only in-frame ones; the method was immunoSEQ multiplex PCR. The profile shows roughly 810,000 clones, 96% of them singletons. These data belong to a study of shared clonotypes between healthy human individuals.

The TCR was taken from a man aged 25 to 40 in good health. The V and J genes are TRBV9 and TRBJ1-4, with D uncertain. The sequencing sample was made of naive CD8+ T cells sorted from blood. The CDR3 is CASSADPNEKLFF. For the CDR3, the DNA is TGTGCCAGCAGCGCCGATCCAAATGAAAAACTGTTTTTT.